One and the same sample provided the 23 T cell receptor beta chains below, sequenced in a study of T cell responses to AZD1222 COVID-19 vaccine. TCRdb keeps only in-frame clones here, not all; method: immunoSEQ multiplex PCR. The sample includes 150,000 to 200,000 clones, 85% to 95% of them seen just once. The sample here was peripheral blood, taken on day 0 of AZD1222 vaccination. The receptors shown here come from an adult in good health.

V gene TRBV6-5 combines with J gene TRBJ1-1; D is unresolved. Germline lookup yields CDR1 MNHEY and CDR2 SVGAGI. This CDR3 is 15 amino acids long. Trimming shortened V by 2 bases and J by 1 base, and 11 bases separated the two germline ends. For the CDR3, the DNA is TGTGCCAGCAGTTACGCGGGGTTGGGGAACACTGAAGCTTTCTTT. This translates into CASSYAGLGNTEAFF.

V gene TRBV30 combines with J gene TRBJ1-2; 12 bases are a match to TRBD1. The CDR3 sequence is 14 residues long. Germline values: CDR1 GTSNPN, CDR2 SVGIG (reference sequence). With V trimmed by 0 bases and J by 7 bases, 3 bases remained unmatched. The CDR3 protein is CAWSVGTGGFGYTF. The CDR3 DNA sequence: TGTGCCTGGAGTGTAGGGACAGGGGGCTTTGGCTACACCTTC. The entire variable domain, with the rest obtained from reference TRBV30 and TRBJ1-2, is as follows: SQTIHQWPATLVQPVGSPLSLECTVEGTSNPNLYWYRQAAGRGLQLLFYSVGIGQISSEVPQNLSASRPQDRQFILSSKKLLLSDSGFYLCAWSVGTGGFGYTFGSGTRLTVV.

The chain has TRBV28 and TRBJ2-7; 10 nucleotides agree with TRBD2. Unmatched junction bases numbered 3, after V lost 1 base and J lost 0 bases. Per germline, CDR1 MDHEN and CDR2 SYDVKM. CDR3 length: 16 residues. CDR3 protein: CASSLSTSGSSYEQYF. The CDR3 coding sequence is TGTGCCAGCAGTTTATCGACTAGCGGGTCCTCCTACGAGCAGTACTTC.

The CDR3 loop is CASSPQGSNQPQHF. CDR3 coding DNA: TGTGCCAGCAGCCCCCAGGGGAGCAATCAGCCCCAGCATTTT. The rearrangement links TRBV5-6 to TRBJ1-5; maybe TRBD1 (6 bases). The CDR3 is 14 residues long. Germline CDR1 and CDR2: SGHDT and YYEEEE. V gave up 4 bases and J gave up 1 base, with 9 bases separating them.

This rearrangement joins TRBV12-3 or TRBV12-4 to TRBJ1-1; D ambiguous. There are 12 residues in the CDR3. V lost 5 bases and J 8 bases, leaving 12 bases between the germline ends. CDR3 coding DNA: TGTGCCAGCAGTACCAGAGGAAGCGAAGCTTTCTTT. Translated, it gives CASSTRGSEAFF.

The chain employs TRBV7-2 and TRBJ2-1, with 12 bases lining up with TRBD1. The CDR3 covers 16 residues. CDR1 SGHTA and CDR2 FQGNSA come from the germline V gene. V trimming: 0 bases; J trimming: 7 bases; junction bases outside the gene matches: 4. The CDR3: CASSLARDRGQNEQFF. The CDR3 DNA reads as TGTGCCAGCAGCTTAGCCCGGGACAGGGGGCAGAATGAGCAGTTCTTC.

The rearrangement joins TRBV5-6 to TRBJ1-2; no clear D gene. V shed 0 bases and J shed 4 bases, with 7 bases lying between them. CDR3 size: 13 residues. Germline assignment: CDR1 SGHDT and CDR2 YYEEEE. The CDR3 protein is CASSLGTVYGYTF. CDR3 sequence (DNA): TGTGCCAGCAGCTTGGGCACAGTCTATGGCTACACCTTC.

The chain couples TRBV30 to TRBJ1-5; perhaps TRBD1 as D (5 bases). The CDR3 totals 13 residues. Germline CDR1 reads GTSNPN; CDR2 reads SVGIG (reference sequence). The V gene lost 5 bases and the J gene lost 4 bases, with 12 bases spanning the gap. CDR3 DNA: TGTGCCTGGGGGGCCCATACTAATCAGCCCCAGCATTTT. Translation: CAWGAHTNQPQHF.

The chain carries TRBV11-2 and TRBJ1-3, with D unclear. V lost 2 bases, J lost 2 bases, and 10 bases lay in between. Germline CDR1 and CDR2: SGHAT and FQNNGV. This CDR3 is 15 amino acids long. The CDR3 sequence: CASSLLPGTGNTIYF. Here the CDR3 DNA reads TGTGCCAGCAGCTTACTTCCGGGTACTGGAAACACCATATATTTT.

CDR3 bases: TGTGCCAGTAGTATACCGACAGGGGAATTGTGGGGGGAGCTGTTTTTT. Residues: CASSIPTGELWGELFF. The chain links TRBV19 to TRBJ2-2; 8 positions agree with TRBD1. From germline, CDR1 is LNHDA and CDR2 SQIVND (reference sequence). The CDR3 is 16 residues long. Germline trimming cut 2 bases from V and 8 bases from J; bases unmatched to any gene: 10.

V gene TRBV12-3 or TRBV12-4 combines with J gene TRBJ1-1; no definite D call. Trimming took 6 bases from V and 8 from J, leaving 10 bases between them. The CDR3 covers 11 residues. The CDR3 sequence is CASSRLTEAFF. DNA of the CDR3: TGTGCCAGCAGCCGTTTGACCGAAGCTTTCTTT.

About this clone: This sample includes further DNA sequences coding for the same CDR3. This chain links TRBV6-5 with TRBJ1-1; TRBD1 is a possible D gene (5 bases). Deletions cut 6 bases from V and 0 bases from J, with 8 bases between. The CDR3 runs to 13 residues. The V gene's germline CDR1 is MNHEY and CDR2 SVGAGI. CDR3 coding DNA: TGTGCCAGCAGGGGGGGAATGAACACTGAAGCTTTCTTT. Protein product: CASRGGMNTEAFF.

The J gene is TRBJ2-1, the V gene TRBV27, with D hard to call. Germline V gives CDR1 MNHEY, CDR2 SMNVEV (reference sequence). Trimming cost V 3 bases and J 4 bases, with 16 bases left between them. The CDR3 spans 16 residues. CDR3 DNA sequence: TGTGCCAGCAGTTTTGGATCCTTGCTTAGGTACAATGAGCAGTTCTTC. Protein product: CASSFGSLLRYNEQFF.

DNA for the CDR3: TGTGCCAGCAGCTGGGGGGCTGGAGCGGGGGTAGACACAGATACGCAGTATTTT. It encodes CASSWGAGAGVDTDTQYF. This sequence joins TRBV7-6 and TRBJ2-3, with 8 bases matching TRBD2. CDR3 length equals 18 residues. The trim removed 4 bases at V and 2 bases at J, leaving 14 bases unmatched. Germline CDR1 SGHVS, CDR2 FNYEAQ.

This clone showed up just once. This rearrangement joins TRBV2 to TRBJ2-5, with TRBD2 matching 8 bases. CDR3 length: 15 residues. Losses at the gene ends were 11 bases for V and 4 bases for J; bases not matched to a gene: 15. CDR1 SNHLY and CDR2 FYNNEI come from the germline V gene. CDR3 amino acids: CACTDRGGPGETQYF. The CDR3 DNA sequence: TGTGCCTGCACAGACCGGGGGGGCCCAGGAGAGACCCAGTACTTC.

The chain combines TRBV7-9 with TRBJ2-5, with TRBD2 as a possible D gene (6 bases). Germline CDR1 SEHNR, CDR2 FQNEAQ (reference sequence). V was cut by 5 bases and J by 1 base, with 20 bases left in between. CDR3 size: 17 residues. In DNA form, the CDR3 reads TGTGCCAGCAGCCCGCCCCCGGGACTGGCGATCCAAGAGACCCAGTACTTC. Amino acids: CASSPPPGLAIQETQYF. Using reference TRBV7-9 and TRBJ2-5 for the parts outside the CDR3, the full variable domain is DTGVSQNPRHKITKRGQNVTFRCDPISEHNRLYWYRQTLGQGPEFLTYFQNEAQLEKSRLLSDRFSAERPKGSFSTLEIQRTEQGDSAMYLCASSPPPGLAIQETQYFGPGTRLLVL.

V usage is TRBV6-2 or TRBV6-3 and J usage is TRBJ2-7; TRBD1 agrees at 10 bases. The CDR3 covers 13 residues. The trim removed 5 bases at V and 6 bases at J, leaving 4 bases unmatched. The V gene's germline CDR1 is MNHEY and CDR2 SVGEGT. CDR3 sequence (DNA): TGTGCCAGCAGTACCCGGACAGGGGGCGAGCAGTACTTC. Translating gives CASSTRTGGEQYF.

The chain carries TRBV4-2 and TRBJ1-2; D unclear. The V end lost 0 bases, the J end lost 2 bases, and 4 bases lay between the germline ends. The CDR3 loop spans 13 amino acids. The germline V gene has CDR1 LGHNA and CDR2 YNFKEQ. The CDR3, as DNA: TGTGCCAGCAGCCAAGAGGGAAACTATGGCTACACCTTC. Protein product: CASSQEGNYGYTF.

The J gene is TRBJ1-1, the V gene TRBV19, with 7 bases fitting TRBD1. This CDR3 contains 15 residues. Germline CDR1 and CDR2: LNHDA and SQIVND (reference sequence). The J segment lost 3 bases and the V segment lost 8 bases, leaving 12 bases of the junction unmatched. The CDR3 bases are TGTGCCAGTCGTCGAGACAGGGATTATTACACTGAAGCTTTCTTT. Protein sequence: CASRRDRDYYTEAFF.

The DNA of the CDR3 is TGCGCCAGCAGCCTTACAATTAACAGGGGCACAGATACGCAGTATTTT. Its translation: CASSLTINRGTDTQYF. The chain recombines TRBV5-1 with TRBJ2-3; D possibly corresponds to TRBD1 (6 bases). CDR3 length: 16 amino acids. Trimming shortened V by 4 bases and J by 1 base, and 16 bases separated the two germline ends. The germline V gene has CDR1 SGHRS and CDR2 YFSETQ.

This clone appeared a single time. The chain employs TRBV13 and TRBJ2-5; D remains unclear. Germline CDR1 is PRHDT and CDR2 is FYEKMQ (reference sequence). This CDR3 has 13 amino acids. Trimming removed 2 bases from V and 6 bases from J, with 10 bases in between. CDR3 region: CASSLWGKKTQYF. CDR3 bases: TGTGCCAGCAGCTTATGGGGTAAAAAGACCCAGTACTTC.

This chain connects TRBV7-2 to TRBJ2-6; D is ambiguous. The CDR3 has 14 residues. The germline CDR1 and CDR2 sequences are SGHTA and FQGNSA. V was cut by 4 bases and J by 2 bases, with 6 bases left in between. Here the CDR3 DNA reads TGTGCCAGCAGCTCATCCCCTGGGGCCAACGTCCTGACTTTC. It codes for CASSSSPGANVLTF.

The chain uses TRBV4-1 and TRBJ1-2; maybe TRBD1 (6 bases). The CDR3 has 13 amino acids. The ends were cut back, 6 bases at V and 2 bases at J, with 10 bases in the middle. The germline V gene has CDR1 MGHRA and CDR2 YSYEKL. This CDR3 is CASRHQGNYGYTF. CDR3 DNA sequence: TGCGCCAGCAGACACCAGGGGAACTATGGCTACACCTTC.